Presented here are 21 T cell receptor beta chains from one specimen sequenced in a study of T cells in Graves' hyperthyroidism and ophthalmopathy. Researchers took RNA transcripts and amplified the TCR beta CDR3 regions from them. The primer set for the first-round RT-PCR of the TCR CDR3 was HTBI. One entry per CDR3 protein results from TCRdb running MiXCR on the multiplex PCR reads. The data contain fewer than 300,000 distinct CDR3 sequences, less than 30% of them singletons. Sequencing was done on a sample of blood. The source is a man aged 40-49 years with Graves' hyperthyroidism that later progressed to Graves' ophthalmopathy.

This clonotype was recorded many times. This chain connects TRBV6-5 to TRBJ2-7, with 7 positions matching TRBD2. The junction had 3 bases not matched to a gene; V was cut back by 0 bases and J by 1 base. CDR3 length: 15 residues. Germline V gene sequence: CDR1 MNHEY, CDR2 SVGAGI. In DNA form, the CDR3 reads TGTGCCAGCAGTTACTCCCGGGAGGCTTCCTACGAGCAGTACTTC. Protein product: CASSYSREASYEQYF.

This clonotype was picked up many times. This may come from a read error, since a much larger clone is one base off. The genes are TRBV28 and TRBJ1-2; unclear D gene. The germline V gene has CDR1 MDHEN and CDR2 SYDVKM. The CDR3 spans 13 residues. V lost 3 bases and J 2 bases, leaving 7 bases between the germline ends. CDR3 residues: CASSFGRNYGYTF. Written as DNA, the CDR3 is TGTGCCAGCAGTTTTGGCAGAAACTATGGCTACACCTTC.

This clonotype was seen many times. The chain recombines TRBV20-1 with TRBJ2-5, with TRBD2 as a possible D gene (5 bases). Germline V gene sequence: CDR1 DFQATT, CDR2 SNEGSKA (reference sequence). The CDR3 runs to 12 residues. V was clipped by 6 bases and J by 5 bases, with 13 bases between them. For the CDR3, the DNA is TGCAGTGCGGCCCCCGGGGAGGAGACCCAGTACTTC. Protein sequence: CSAAPGEETQYF.

This clonotype was observed a few times. The chain has TRBV30 and TRBJ1-2; maybe TRBD1 (6 bases). The length of the CDR3 is 15 residues. Germline lookup yields CDR1 GTSNPN and CDR2 SVGIG (reference sequence). Trimming shortened V by 0 bases and J by 9 bases, and 20 bases separated the two germline ends. The CDR3 sequence: CAWSVRGTSLWSYTF. The DNA for the CDR3 is TGTGCCTGGAGTGTACGGGGGACAAGCCTATGGAGCTACACCTTC.

In its sample, this clonotype was seen many times. The chain joins TRBV7-9 to TRBJ1-1; no reliable D call. Germline CDR1 is SEHNR and CDR2 is FQNEAQ (reference sequence). CDR3 length: 12 residues. V was trimmed by 7 bases and J by 0 bases, leaving 6 bases between them. CDR3 nucleotide sequence: TGTGCCAGCACCCAATTGAACACTGAAGCTTTCTTT. It yields the protein CASTQLNTEAFF.

V gene TRBV19 combines with J gene TRBJ2-2; D may be TRBD1 or TRBD2 (5 bases each). Trimming shortened V by 3 bases and J by 2 bases, and 16 bases separated the two germline ends. CDR3 length: 17 residues. CDR1 is LNHDA, CDR2 SQIVND, per germline (reference sequence). DNA for the CDR3: TGTGCCAGTAGTATTTCTTCGGGGCGGATTAACACCGGGGAGCTGTTTTTT. The encoded protein is CASSISSGRINTGELFF. Variable domain in full (rest from reference TRBV19 and TRBJ2-2): DGGITQSPKYLFRKEGQNVTLSCEQNLNHDAMYWYRQDPGQGLRLIYYSQIVNDFQKGDIAEGYSVSREKKESFPLTVTSAQKNPTAFYLCASSISSGRINTGELFFGEGSRLTVL.

This clonotype was detected many times. As DNA, the CDR3 is TGCGCCAGCAGCCCCAGGACAGGGAGCCTAGCCGAGCAGTACTTC. It is translated as CASSPRTGSLAEQYF. The V call is TRBV5-1, the J call TRBJ2-7; 8 bases are shared with TRBD1. This CDR3 contains 15 residues. V lost 4 bases to trimming and J lost 6 bases; unmatched junction nucleotides: 12. CDR1 is SGHRS, CDR2 YFSETQ, per germline.

This clonotype was detected ten times or more. This chain joins TRBV6-1 and TRBJ2-7, with 10 positions matching TRBD1. CDR1 and CDR2 (germline): MNHNS, SASEGT. The CDR3 has 16 residues. V was pared by 6 bases and J by 1 base, with 9 bases of the junction left unmatched. The CDR3 loop is CASRLKTGQGSYEQYF. The CDR3 DNA sequence: TGTGCCAGCAGACTCAAAACGGGACAGGGGTCCTACGAGCAGTACTTC.

The table lists this clonotype with many counts. CDR3 DNA sequence: TGCGCCAGCAGCTTCAGCGGGAGTTCGGGCGGGGAGCTGTTTTTT. This sequence encodes CASSFSGSSGGELFF. This rearrangement joins TRBV5-1 to TRBJ2-2; 8 nucleotides align to TRBD2. This CDR3 comprises 15 residues. V shed 2 bases, J shed 7 bases, and the junction held 7 bases outside the gene matches. Germline lookup yields CDR1 SGHRS and CDR2 YFSETQ.

This clonotype was counted many times. This chain connects TRBV18 to TRBJ2-2; either TRBD1 or TRBD2 may fit D (5 bases each). The CDR3 length is 14 residues. V shed 2 bases and J shed 6 bases, with 10 bases lying between them. Germline loops: CDR1 KGHSH, CDR2 LQKENI. Written as DNA, the CDR3 is TGTGCCAGCTCACCAGCCGAGGGGCCCGGGGAGCTGTTTTTT. It encodes CASSPAEGPGELFF.

This chain joins TRBV12-3 or TRBV12-4 and TRBJ2-7; D not resolved. CDR3 size: 15 residues. Deletions cut 1 base from V and 0 bases from J, with 10 bases between. CDR3 in amino acids: CASSLDRQSSYEQYF. CDR3 nucleotide sequence: TGTGCCAGCAGTTTAGACCGCCAGAGCTCCTACGAGCAGTACTTC.

This clonotype was observed a few times. V is TRBV6-1 and J is TRBJ1-1; TRBD1 matches at 11 bases. CDR1 and CDR2 from the germline V gene are MNHNS and SASEGT. The CDR3 has 14 amino acids. The junction had 3 bases not matched to a gene; V was cut back by 5 bases and J by 4 bases. CDR3 nucleotide sequence: TGTGCCAGCAGTAAAGGGACAGGGGGCACTGAAGCTTTCTTT. Amino acid sequence: CASSKGTGGTEAFF.

J is TRBJ2-5 and V is TRBV7-9, with TRBD1 matching over 8 bases. J lost 7 bases, V lost 6 bases, and 16 bases had no gene match. CDR3 length: 16 residues. Germline CDR1 SEHNR, CDR2 FQNEAQ (reference sequence). CDR3 coding DNA: TGTGCCAGCAGATGGGAGACAGGGGTCCTTTCGGGGACCCAGTACTTC. This codes for CASRWETGVLSGTQYF.

At least ten counts were recorded for this clonotype. The chain carries TRBV27 and TRBJ1-2; D unclear. V was cut by 5 bases and J by 1 base, with 14 bases left in between. This CDR3 has 15 residues. Germline CDR1 is MNHEY and CDR2 is SMNVEV (reference sequence). The chain's CDR3 is CASSPTIWGNYGYTF. DNA of the CDR3: TGTGCCAGCAGTCCCACGATATGGGGTAACTATGGCTACACCTTC.

There are a few counts of this clonotype. The chain recombines TRBV6-1 with TRBJ2-7; D not resolved. V dropped 7 bases and J dropped 1 base, with 8 bases sitting between them. The germline gives CDR1 MNHNS, CDR2 SASEGT. CDR3 length: 12 residues. CDR3 amino acids: CASNGRSYEQYF. The CDR3 DNA reads as TGTGCCAGCAACGGCCGTTCCTACGAGCAGTACTTC.

This clonotype was observed at least ten times. V usage is TRBV27 and J usage is TRBJ1-1; TRBD1 might be the D (6 bases). The CDR3 spans 14 residues. Germline V lookup: CDR1 MNHEY, CDR2 SMNVEV (reference sequence). The ends were cut back, 2 bases at V and 4 bases at J, with 11 bases in the middle. DNA of the CDR3: TGTGCCAGCAGTTTACGCAGGGGAGGCACTGAAGCTTTCTTT. The encoded protein is CASSLRRGGTEAFF.

A few counts support this clonotype. The chain is built from TRBV28 and TRBJ2-7, with a tentative D call TRBD2 (5 bases). There are 14 residues in the CDR3. Per the germline V gene, CDR1 is MDHEN and CDR2 is SYDVKM. The germline V and J ends were trimmed by 2 bases and 4 bases, with 12 bases remaining between them. The CDR3 region has the DNA TGTGCCAGCAGTTTAACCTATCGGGGTTACGAGCAGTACTTC. It translates to CASSLTYRGYEQYF.

This clonotype was counted only a few times. The chain is built from TRBV28 and TRBJ1-2; the match to TRBD1 covers 9 bases. Germline V gene sequence: CDR1 MDHEN, CDR2 SYDVKM. The CDR3 runs to 15 residues. Trimming at V came to 9 bases and at J to 8 bases, leaving 16 bases not matched to a gene. CDR3 amino acids: CASTGGARMVEGYTF. As DNA, the CDR3 is TGTGCCAGTACAGGGGGCGCGAGGATGGTCGAGGGCTACACCTTC.

V and J are TRBV28 and TRBJ1-2, with D possibly TRBD1 on 5 matching bases. The CDR3 is made up of 14 amino acids. Germline CDR1 is MDHEN and CDR2 is SYDVKM. V was trimmed by 3 bases and J by 1 base, leaving 9 bases between them. The CDR3 protein is CASSLRGSNYGYTF. The CDR3 DNA sequence: TGTGCCAGCAGTTTGAGGGGAAGTAACTATGGCTACACCTTC.

This clonotype was picked up many times. The chain recombines TRBV3-1 with TRBJ1-1, with D tentatively TRBD1 (5 bases). This CDR3 spans 15 amino acids. Germline CDR1 and CDR2: LGHDT and YNNKEL (reference sequence). V was trimmed by 0 bases and J by 5 bases, leaving 13 bases between them. The CDR3 nucleotides read TGTGCCAGCAGCCAAGATGGCCGTGGGGGTACTGAAGCTTTCTTT. This sequence encodes CASSQDGRGGTEAFF.

This chain uses TRBV5-1 with TRBJ1-6; D is possibly TRBD1 (5 bases). Germline-derived CDR1 and CDR2 are SGHRS and YFSETQ. V shed 4 bases and J shed 11 bases, with 16 bases lying between them. The CDR3 is made up of 14 amino acids. The CDR3 region has the DNA TGCGCCAGCAGCCTGCCCAGGGTCGCGACACCCCTCCACTTT. Amino acid sequence: CASSLPRVATPLHF.